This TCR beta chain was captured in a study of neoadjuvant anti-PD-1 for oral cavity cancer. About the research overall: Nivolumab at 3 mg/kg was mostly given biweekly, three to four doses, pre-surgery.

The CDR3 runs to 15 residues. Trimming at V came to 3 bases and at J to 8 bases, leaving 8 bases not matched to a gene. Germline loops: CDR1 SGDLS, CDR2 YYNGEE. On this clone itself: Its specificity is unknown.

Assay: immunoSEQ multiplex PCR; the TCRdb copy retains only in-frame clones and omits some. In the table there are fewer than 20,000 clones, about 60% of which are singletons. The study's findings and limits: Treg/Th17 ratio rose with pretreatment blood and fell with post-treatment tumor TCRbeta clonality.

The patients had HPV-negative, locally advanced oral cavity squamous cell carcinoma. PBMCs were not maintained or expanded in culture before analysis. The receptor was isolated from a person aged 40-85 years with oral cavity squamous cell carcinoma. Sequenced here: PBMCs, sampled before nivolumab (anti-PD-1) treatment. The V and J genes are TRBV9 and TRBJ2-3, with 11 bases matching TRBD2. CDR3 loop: CASSGSGTSGTTQYF. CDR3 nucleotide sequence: TGTGCCAGCAGCGGGTCCGGGACTAGCGGCACTACGCAGTATTTT.